This T cell receptor (beta chain) came from a study of spatial heterogeneity in lung cancer. Notes on the study in general: Higher tumor mutation counts went along with higher counts of expanded intratumoral alpha and beta TCRs.

In TCRdb, the 5' RACE reads were re-called with MiXCR into one record per CDR3 protein. The sample records roughly 10,000 distinct CDR3 sequences, more than 10% being singletons. Deletions cut 10 bases from V and 3 bases from J, with 15 bases between. Per the germline V gene, CDR1 is SGHTA and CDR2 is FQGNSA. The CDR3 spans 13 residues. This clonotype occurred many times. Its antigen is unidentified. Time point: sample taken at primary tumor resection. The genes are TRBV7-2 and TRBJ1-1; TRBD1 might be the D (5 bases). The clonotype comes from a male donor with early-stage non-small cell lung cancer. The sequenced sample was lung tumor tissue, obtained at surgery. CDR3 nucleotides: TGTGCCATCCGCTGGGGCTTAGACACTGAAGCTTTCTTT. Encoded protein: CAIRWGLDTEAFF.